The TCR beta chain under discussion was sequenced for a study of tumour-infiltrating T cells in Burkitt lymphoma. The wider study: Repertoire clonality predicted overall and progression-free survival.

The CDR3 length is 15 residues. Germline values: CDR1 SGHRS, CDR2 YFSETQ. Trimming left V 0 bases short and J 7 bases short, with 16 bases between. The method was immunoSEQ multiplex PCR; TCRdb's version includes in-frame clones alone and lacks a portion of them. The sample lists several thousand clones, roughly a tenth occurring once. A few counts support this clone. Sequenced: tumor tissue. The receptor comes from a human donor with diffuse large B-cell lymphoma. V is TRBV5-1 and J is TRBJ1-2, with unresolved D. As DNA, the CDR3 is TGCGCCAGCAGCTTGGGGCTGGGCGGTACGACTGGCTACACCTTC. This sequence encodes CASSLGLGGTTGYTF.